Each of the 24 T cell receptor beta chains below was sequenced from the same sample in a study of lymphopenia after photon versus proton radiotherapy. TCRdb's table, derived via immunoSEQ multiplex PCR, lists solely in-frame clones and lacks some. The profile shows about 7,300 clones, roughly 90% of them singletons. The starting material was peripheral blood, obtained from a patient treated with photon-based radiotherapy. Receptors were obtained from a man aged 55 to 70 with cholangiocarcinoma.

The V gene is TRBV7-9, the J gene TRBJ2-5; D remains unclear. Trimming pared 5 bases from V and 3 bases from J, leaving 13 bases between. Germline CDR1 reads SEHNR; CDR2 reads FQNEAQ (reference sequence). The length of the CDR3 is 14 residues. CDR3 region: CASSHGRTEETQYF. The CDR3 nucleotides are TGTGCCAGCAGCCACGGCCGGACGGAAGAGACCCAGTACTTC.

V and J are TRBV28 and TRBJ1-2; a possible D gene is TRBD1 (6 bases). Trimming shortened V by 5 bases and J by 4 bases, and 14 bases separated the two germline ends. The germline CDR1 and CDR2 sequences are MDHEN and SYDVKM. The CDR3 extends over 14 amino acids. This CDR3 reads CASSRGEWGYGYTF. The DNA for the CDR3 is TGTGCCAGCAGTAGGGGGGAGTGGGGCTATGGCTACACCTTC.

The chain has TRBV2 and TRBJ1-5; 7 bases map to TRBD1. In germline, CDR1 is SNHLY, CDR2 FYNNEI. The V and J ends lost 7 bases and 7 bases, in that order; junction bases with no gene match: 19. The CDR3 sequence is 17 residues long. The DNA of the CDR3 is TGTGCCAGCACCCACACCTGGTTTACAGGGGTCGGGCAGCCCCAGCATTTT. Its translation: CASTHTWFTGVGQPQHF.

This chain connects TRBV28 to TRBJ2-5; 8 positions match TRBD1. Trimming removed 5 bases from V and 1 base from J; junction bases left unmatched: 9. The CDR3 runs 16 residues. CDR1 MDHEN and CDR2 SYDVKM come from the germline V gene. The DNA of the CDR3 is TGTGCCAGCAGTCGCGGAGTCGGGACAGGCCAAGAGACCCAGTACTTC. Translated: CASSRGVGTGQETQYF.

The chain employs TRBV2 and TRBJ2-4; D perhaps matches TRBD2 (7 bases). Per the germline V gene, CDR1 is SNHLY and CDR2 is FYNNEI. Trimming stripped 2 bases from V and 7 bases from J, with 15 bases between. CDR3 length equals 15 residues. Written as DNA, the CDR3 is TGTGCCAGCAGTGAAAGGACGGGGGGCGGGAACATTCAGTACTTC. It specifies CASSERTGGGNIQYF. The full variable domain, with the rest looked up from reference TRBV2 and TRBJ2-4, is EPEVTQTPSHQVTQMGQEVILRCVPISNHLYFYWYRQILGQKVEFLVSFYNNEISEKSEIFDDQFSVERPDGSNFTLKIRSTKLEDSAMYFCASSERTGGGNIQYFGAGTRLSVL.

The rearrangement uses TRBV18 and TRBJ2-3; possible D gene TRBD2, 6 bases. V lost 4 bases and J 3 bases, leaving 17 bases between the germline ends. The CDR3 is made up of 16 amino acids. Per the germline V gene, CDR1 is KGHSH and CDR2 is LQKENI. CDR3 region: CASSHSGRASTDTQYF. The CDR3, as DNA: TGTGCCAGCTCACACAGCGGGCGGGCTTCGACAGATACGCAGTATTTT.

V and J are TRBV12-5 and TRBJ1-2; TRBD1 is a possible D gene (5 bases). V was trimmed by 5 bases and J by 4 bases, leaving 14 bases between them. The CDR3 runs to 14 residues. The V gene's germline CDR1 is LGHNT and CDR2 FRNRAP. The CDR3: CASGPGVDGYGYTF. CDR3 nucleotide sequence: TGTGCTAGTGGTCCGGGGGTAGATGGCTATGGCTACACCTTC.

The chain links TRBV7-9 to TRBJ2-7; D gene ambiguous. V was clipped by 4 bases and J by 4 bases, with 17 bases between them. This CDR3 region has 15 residues. The germline gives CDR1 SEHNR, CDR2 FQNEAQ (reference sequence). CDR3 bases: TGTGCCAGCAGCTCTCCGACTGGCACGGGTTACGAGCAGTACTTC. Residues: CASSSPTGTGYEQYF.

CDR3 amino acids: CASSYSQEISGNTIYF. CDR3 sequence (DNA): TGTGCCAGCAGTTACTCACAGGAAATCTCTGGAAACACCATATATTTT. The rearrangement links TRBV6-6 to TRBJ1-3, with D maybe TRBD1 (5 bases). Germline V gene data show CDR1 as MNHNY and CDR2 as SVGAGI (reference sequence). The CDR3 consists of 16 residues. V was trimmed by 0 bases and J by 0 bases, leaving 9 bases between them.

The rearrangement joins TRBV12-5 to TRBJ2-2; D may be TRBD2 (5 bases). V gave up 0 bases and J gave up 1 base, with 9 bases separating them. Looked up from germline, CDR1 is LGHNT and CDR2 is FRNRAP. The CDR3 runs to 16 residues. In DNA, the CDR3 is TGTGCTAGTGGTTTGGTACTAGGGTTGAACACCGGGGAGCTGTTTTTT. Encoded protein: CASGLVLGLNTGELFF.

The V and J genes are TRBV9 and TRBJ2-3; no reliable D call. CDR3 length: 14 amino acids. Germline V gene lookup returns CDR1 SGDLS and CDR2 YYNGEE. V lost 0 bases and J lost 3, with 8 bases in between. The DNA of the CDR3 is TGTGCCAGCAGCGTAGCTGGGTCTACAGATACGCAGTATTTT. Its protein is CASSVAGSTDTQYF.

J is TRBJ1-2 and V is TRBV25-1; the D gene is possibly TRBD1 (6 bases). In germline, CDR1 is MGHDK, CDR2 SYGVNS. Deletions cut 4 bases from V and 8 bases from J, with 14 bases between. The CDR3 contains 13 residues. CDR3 sequence (DNA): TGTGCCAGCAGTGTCTCCGGGGGCGGAGGCTACACCTTC. Its translation: CASSVSGGGGYTF.

The V call is TRBV2, the J call TRBJ2-1; D is perhaps TRBD2 (5 bases). Trimming stripped 6 bases from V and 8 bases from J, with 14 bases between. Germline V gives CDR1 SNHLY, CDR2 FYNNEI. CDR3 length: 13 residues. The CDR3 loop reads CASSQESGDEQFF. The CDR3 coding sequence is TGTGCCAGCAGCCAGGAATCCGGGGATGAGCAGTTCTTC. The full variable domain, completed using reference TRBV2 and TRBJ2-1, is EPEVTQTPSHQVTQMGQEVILRCVPISNHLYFYWYRQILGQKVEFLVSFYNNEISEKSEIFDDQFSVERPDGSNFTLKIRSTKLEDSAMYFCASSQESGDEQFFGPGTRLTVL.

The rearrangement uses TRBV7-9 and TRBJ1-1, with D tentatively TRBD1 (6 bases). The CDR3 consists of 15 residues. Germline loops: CDR1 SEHNR, CDR2 FQNEAQ (reference sequence). V shed 2 bases and J shed 5 bases, with 15 bases lying between them. The CDR3 DNA reads as TGTGCCAGCAGCTTATTTGGGGGGCGCCTGACTGAAGCTTTCTTT. Protein sequence: CASSLFGGRLTEAFF.

CDR3 sequence: CASSLRFGDVGNQPQHF. The CDR3 DNA reads as TGTGCCAGCAGCTTGCGGTTCGGGGACGTCGGGAATCAGCCCCAGCATTTT. The rearrangement joins TRBV7-8 to TRBJ1-5; D is possibly TRBD1 (5 bases). The CDR3 is 17 residues long. The germline gives CDR1 SGHVS, CDR2 FQNEAQ. The V gene lost 3 bases and the J gene lost 4 bases, with 19 bases spanning the gap.

The chain employs TRBV6-1 and TRBJ2-5; 7 bases are shared with TRBD2. The CDR3 loop spans 15 amino acids. V lost 2 bases and J lost 5; bases outside the gene matches: 8. The germline V gene has CDR1 MNHNS and CDR2 SASEGT. CDR3 sequence reads: CASSEYEGGWETQYF. The CDR3 DNA follows: TGTGCCAGCAGTGAATACGAGGGAGGGTGGGAGACCCAGTACTTC.

The rearrangement links TRBV10-1 to TRBJ1-1; D is uncertain. The V end lost 3 bases, the J end lost 1 base, and 3 bases lay between the germline ends. Per germline, CDR1 WNHNN and CDR2 SYGVQD (reference sequence). This CDR3 contains 12 residues. The CDR3 region has the DNA TGCGCCAGCAGTGATTCGAACACTGAAGCTTTCTTT. Amino acid sequence: CASSDSNTEAFF.

The chain combines TRBV5-8 with TRBJ1-3; no clear D gene. Trimming stripped 0 bases from V and 0 bases from J, with 10 bases between. The CDR3 has 16 amino acids. Germline lookup yields CDR1 SGHTS and CDR2 YDEGEE. CDR3 nucleotide sequence: TGTGCCAGCAGCTTGGGGGGATGGCGCTCTGGAAACACCATATATTTT. Translation: CASSLGGWRSGNTIYF.

V gene TRBV11-1 combines with J gene TRBJ2-4; tentatively, D is TRBD2 (5 bases). Trimming pared 4 bases from V and 6 bases from J, leaving 16 bases between. CDR1 SGHAT and CDR2 FQDESV come from the germline V gene (reference sequence). The CDR3 is made up of 15 amino acids. CDR3 amino acids: CASSSLTVAGNIQYF. In DNA form, the CDR3 reads TGTGCCAGCAGCTCCCTGACGGTTGCGGGAAACATTCAGTACTTC.

In its sample, this clone was seen a few times. The chain joins TRBV5-6 to TRBJ2-7; the match to TRBD1 covers 8 bases. J gave up 5 bases and V 2 bases, and 6 bases lay outside the gene matches. Looked up from germline, CDR1 is SGHDT and CDR2 is YYEEEE. CDR3 length: 14 amino acids. The CDR3 sequence: CASSFRGPRDEQYF. CDR3 coding DNA: TGTGCCAGCAGCTTCAGGGGGCCTCGGGACGAGCAGTACTTC.

J is TRBJ1-1 and V is TRBV7-3; D might be TRBD1 (5 bases). There are 14 residues in the CDR3. Trimming pared 4 bases from V and 0 bases from J, leaving 9 bases between. Looked up from germline, CDR1 is SGHTA and CDR2 is FQGTGA. This chain's CDR3 is CASSSTGLNTEAFF. The CDR3 DNA is TGTGCCAGCAGCTCGACGGGACTGAACACTGAAGCTTTCTTT.

The chain has TRBV7-6 and TRBJ2-5, with TRBD1 as a possible D gene (6 bases). The CDR3 consists of 17 residues. In germline, CDR1 is SGHVS, CDR2 FNYEAQ. V dropped 1 base and J dropped 4 bases, with 19 bases sitting between them. Here the CDR3 reads CASSLENFNRDRETQYF. DNA of the CDR3: TGTGCCAGCAGCTTAGAGAACTTTAACAGGGACCGAGAGACCCAGTACTTC. Combining the CDR3 with reference TRBV7-6 and TRBJ2-5 gives the whole variable domain GAGVSQSPRYKVTKRGQDVALRCDPISGHVSLYWYRQALGQGPEFLTYFNYEAQQDKSGLPNDRFSAERPEGSISTLTIQRTEQRDSAMYRCASSLENFNRDRETQYFGPGTRLLVL.

V and J are TRBV10-1 and TRBJ2-3; 13 nucleotides align to TRBD2. V trimming: 8 bases; J trimming: 7 bases; junction bases outside the gene matches: 9. This CDR3 contains 15 residues. Germline loops: CDR1 WNHNN, CDR2 SYGVQD (reference sequence). CDR3 loop: CASAGGLAGVNTQYF. The CDR3 coding sequence is TGCGCCAGCGCGGGAGGACTAGCGGGAGTTAATACGCAGTATTTT.

The genes are TRBV6-5 and TRBJ1-2; D unresolved. The CDR3 is 15 residues long. Germline V gene lookup returns CDR1 MNHEY and CDR2 SVGAGI. CDR3 nucleotides: TGTGTCGGCAGTCCCCGACGGACCTCTGGCTATGGCTACACCTTC. It is translated as CVGSPRRTSGYGYTF.